The 13 T cell receptor beta chains below all came from one sample that was sequenced in a study of blood T cells in healthy people across ages. Alongside a J-beta primer mix, a sample-barcoded 5' primer served in a second PCR lasting 7 to 11 cycles. TCRdb called the 5' RACE reads again in MiXCR, with one record for every CDR3 protein. The table lists over a million distinct CDR3 sequences, 40% to 45% of them singletons. Sequencing input: blood. These receptors were collected from a woman aged 18-30 years in good health.

Details on this clonotype: At one end the junction does not follow the germline gene, possibly because of a read error. J is TRBJ2-3 and V is TRBV20-1; possibly TRBD2 for D (6 bases). CDR1 is DFQATT and CDR2 is SNEGSKA in the germline V gene (reference sequence). The CDR3 extends over 15 amino acids. The DNA for the CDR3 is TGCAGTGCTAGGGCCTGGGGAGGAGGGTTAGATGCGCAGTATTTT. It codes for CSARAWGGGLDAQYF.

This clonotype was seen a few times. J is TRBJ2-1 and V is TRBV12-3 or TRBV12-4; D is unresolved. The CDR3 is made up of 15 amino acids. V shed 1 base and J shed 0 bases, with 7 bases lying between them. For the CDR3, the DNA is TGTGCCAGCAGTTTAGTCCCAATCTCCTACAATGAGCAGTTCTTC. Translation: CASSLVPISYNEQFF.

This chain connects TRBV12-5 to TRBJ1-6; no clear D gene. The CDR3 totals 13 residues. Germline V gives CDR1 LGHNT, CDR2 FRNRAP. The germline V and J ends were trimmed by 4 bases and 6 bases, with 7 bases remaining between them. CDR3 residues: CASGWVLNSPLHF. The CDR3 region has the DNA TGTGCTAGTGGTTGGGTACTTAATTCACCCCTCCACTTT.

This clonotype has a handful of counts. The chain has TRBV20-1 and TRBJ2-2, with D uncertain. Germline-derived CDR1 and CDR2 are DFQATT and SNEGSKA (reference sequence). This CDR3 comprises 15 residues. V was shortened by 3 bases and J by 3 bases, with 14 bases between the two germline ends. For the CDR3, the DNA is TGCAGTGCTAGTGGGCTTAGCCGAGACACCGGGGAGCTGTTTTTT. Residues: CSASGLSRDTGELFF.

V usage is TRBV2 and J usage is TRBJ2-7; unclear D gene. The tail of the sequence fits TRBJ2-5 better, so the J call may be wrong. This CDR3 comprises 14 residues. Germline V CDR1 and CDR2: SNHLY, FYNNEI. CDR3: CASSEVSNWETQYF. CDR3 in DNA: TGTGCCAGCAGTGAAGTTTCAAACTGGGAGACCCAGTACTTC.

The chain uses TRBV21-1 and TRBJ2-1; the listed D gene, TRBD1, was not tested against the DNA. TRBV21-1 is classified as a pseudogene. The CDR3 has 15 residues. The CDR3 nucleotides read TGTGCCAGCACCCCTATGCCTAGCTCCTACAATGAGCAGTTCTTC. It codes for CASTPMPSSYNEQFF.

The chain employs TRBV6-2 or TRBV6-3 and TRBJ1-5; D is unclear. CDR1 and CDR2 (germline): MNHEY, SVGEGT. CDR3 length equals 16 residues. Trimming cost V 7 bases and J 3 bases, with 19 bases left between them. The CDR3 DNA reads as TGTGCCAGCATCAAAGGGAACAGCGGTACCAATCAGCCCCAGCATTTT. It encodes CASIKGNSGTNQPQHF.

The chain combines TRBV6-2 or TRBV6-3 with TRBJ1-4; D gene unclear. Deletions cut 7 bases from V and 3 bases from J, with 18 bases between. The germline CDR1 and CDR2 sequences are MNHEY and SVGEGT. CDR3 length: 16 residues. The CDR3 loop is CASTLRRDTSNEKLFF. CDR3 in DNA: TGTGCCAGCACCCTGAGGCGGGATACCTCTAATGAAAAACTGTTTTTT.

This clonotype was detected a few times. The chain has TRBV29-1 and TRBJ2-4; D remains ambiguous. The J call could be wrong; TRBJ2-5 is a better fit for the DNA end. Germline loops: CDR1 SQVTM, CDR2 ANQGSEA. The CDR3 loop spans 14 amino acids. Here the CDR3 DNA reads TGCAGCTTCCGATGGACCACCCAAGACGAGACCCAGTACTTC. It is translated as CSFRWTTQDETQYF.

In regard to this clonotype: Since a much larger clone is just one base distant, this may be a read error. The chain links TRBV6-6 to TRBJ2-1; D is unresolved. The germline gives CDR1 MNHNY, CDR2 SVGAGI (reference sequence). Trimming shortened V by 6 bases and J by 12 bases, and 15 bases separated the two germline ends. The CDR3 extends over 12 amino acids. The CDR3 DNA sequence: TGTGCCAGCAGAGACTTCCCCGCTCGGCAGTTCTTC. Its translation is CASRDFPARQFF.

This clonotype was recorded a few times. The rearrangement joins TRBV6-2 or TRBV6-3 to TRBJ2-5; tentative D call: TRBD2 (5 bases). The CDR3 runs 13 residues. The germline V gene encodes CDR1 MNHEY and CDR2 SVGEGT. Trimming shortened V by 5 bases and J by 11 bases, and 18 bases separated the two germline ends. CDR3 protein: CASSRDYHNEQYF. In nucleotides, the CDR3 is TGTGCCAGCAGTCGCGACTACCACAATGAGCAGTACTTC.

This clonotype was seen only once. The chain links TRBV7-2 to TRBJ2-7, with D maybe TRBD1 (6 bases). This CDR3 is 14 amino acids long. The germline CDR1 and CDR2 sequences are SGHTA and FQGNSA. Trimming cost V 5 bases and J 2 bases, with 13 bases left between them. The CDR3 region has the DNA TGTGCCAGCAGCGTTCTTCAGGGGACCTACGAGCAGTACTTC. Translated, it gives CASSVLQGTYEQYF. The full variable domain, rest sourced from reference TRBV7-2 and TRBJ2-7, is GAGVSQSPSNKVTEKGKDVELRCDPISGHTALYWYRQSLGQGLEFLIYFQGNSAPDKSGLPSDRFSAERTGGSVSTLTIQRTQQEDSAVYLCASSVLQGTYEQYFGPGTRLTVT.

The rearrangement links TRBV4-3 to TRBJ1-1; 10 bases are shared with TRBD1. J gave up 7 bases and V 7 bases, and 15 bases lay outside the gene matches. The CDR3 has 16 residues. From germline, CDR1 is LGHNA and CDR2 YSLEER. In nucleotides, the CDR3 is TGCGCCAGCACACCAAGATCCCGGGACAGGGGTGGTGAAGCTTTCTTT. This gives the protein CASTPRSRDRGGEAFF.